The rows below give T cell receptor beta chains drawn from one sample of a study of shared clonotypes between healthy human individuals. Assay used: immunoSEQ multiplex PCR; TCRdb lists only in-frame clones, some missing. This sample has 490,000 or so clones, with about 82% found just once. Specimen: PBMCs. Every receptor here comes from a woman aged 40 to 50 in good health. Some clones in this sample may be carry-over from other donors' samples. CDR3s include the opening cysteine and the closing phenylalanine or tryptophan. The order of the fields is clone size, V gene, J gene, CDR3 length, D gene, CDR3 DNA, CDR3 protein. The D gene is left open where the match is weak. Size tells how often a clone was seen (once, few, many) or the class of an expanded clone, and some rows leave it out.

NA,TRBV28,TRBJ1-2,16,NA,TGTGCCAGCAGGGGGGGCCCGGGGCGGCTGGTCGGAGGCTACACCTTC,CASRGGPGRLVGGYTF
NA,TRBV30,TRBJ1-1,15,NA,TGTGCCTGGAGTGTGGGTCGGGGAGGGTACACTGAAGCTTTCTTT,CAWSVGRGGYTEAFF
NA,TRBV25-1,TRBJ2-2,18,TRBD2,TGTGCCAGCAGTGAATGGGGACTAGCGGGACTTGGCACCGGGGAGCTGTTTTTT,CASSEWGLAGLGTGELFF
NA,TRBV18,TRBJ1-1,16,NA,TGTGCCAGCTCACCATATATCACAGGACCGGAGTATGAAGCTTTCTTT,CASSPYITGPEYEAFF
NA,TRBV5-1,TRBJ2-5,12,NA,TGCGCCAGCAGCTTGACTACGGAGACCCAGTACTTC,CASSLTTETQYF
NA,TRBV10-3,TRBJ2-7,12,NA,TGTGCCATCAGTGTGTCCGACTACGAGCAGTACTTC,CAISVSDYEQYF
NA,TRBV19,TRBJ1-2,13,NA,TGTGCCAGTAGTATAGGAATTAACTATGGCTACACCTTC,CASSIGINYGYTF
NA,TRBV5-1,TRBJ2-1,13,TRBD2,TGCGCCAGCAGCGCGGGAGAGTACAATGAGCAGTTCTTC,CASSAGEYNEQFF
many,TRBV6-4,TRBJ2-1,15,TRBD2,TGTGCCAGCAGTCAACTAGCGGGCGAGTACAATGAGCAGTTCTTC,CASSQLAGEYNEQFF
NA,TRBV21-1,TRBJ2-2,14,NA,TGTGCCAGCAAACACAGGGGGCTTTCCGGGGAGCTGTTTTTT,CASKHRGLSGELFF
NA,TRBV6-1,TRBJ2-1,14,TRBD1,TGTGCCAGCAGATCAACAGGGGGCAGCCATGAGCAGTTCTTC,CASRSTGGSHEQFF
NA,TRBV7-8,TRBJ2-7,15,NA,TGTGCCAGCAGCTTCGGAGAGGTGAGGCTTTACGAGCAGTACTTC,CASSFGEVRLYEQYF
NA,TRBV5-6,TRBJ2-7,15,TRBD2,TGTGCCAGCAGCTACGGGGGGTCCAGTACCTACGAGCAGTACTTC,CASSYGGSSTYEQYF
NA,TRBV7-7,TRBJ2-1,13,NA,TGTGCTAGCAGTCGGGACGTCTACAATGAGCAGTTCTTC,CASSRDVYNEQFF
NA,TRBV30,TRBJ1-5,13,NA,TGTGCCTGGAGTACGCAGGGAGACCAGCCCCAGCATTTT,CAWSTQGDQPQHF
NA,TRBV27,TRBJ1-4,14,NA,TGTGCCAGCAGTTTATCAGGTTCACTTGAAAAACTGTTTTTT,CASSLSGSLEKLFF
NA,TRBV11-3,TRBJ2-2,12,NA,TGTGCCAGCAGCTTAGGGTTCGGGGAGCTGTTTTTT,CASSLGFGELFF
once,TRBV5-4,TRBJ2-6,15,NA,TGTGCCAGCAGCTTGTCGGGATCTGGGGCCAACGTCCTGACTTTC,CASSLSGSGANVLTF
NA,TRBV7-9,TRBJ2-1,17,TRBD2,TGTGCCAGCAGTTCCTATAAACTAGCGGGAGTGCAGAATGAGCAGTTCTTC,CASSSYKLAGVQNEQFF
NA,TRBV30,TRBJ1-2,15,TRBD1,TGTGCCTGGAAACCCGGACAGGCCCGCCTCTATGGCTACACCTTC,CAWKPGQARLYGYTF
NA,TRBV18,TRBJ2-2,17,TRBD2,TGTGCCAGCTCACCACCGACGGGGGGAAGCAGGACCGGGGAGCTGTTTTTT,CASSPPTGGSRTGELFF
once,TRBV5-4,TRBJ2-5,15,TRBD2,TGTGCCAGCAGTAGGACTAGCGGGAGATTAGAGACCCAGTACTTC,CASSRTSGRLETQYF
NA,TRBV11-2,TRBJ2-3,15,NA,TGTGCCAGCAGCCCGGATGCGGGACGCACAGATACGCAGTATTTT,CASSPDAGRTDTQYF
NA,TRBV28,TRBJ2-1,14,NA,TGTGCCAGCAAGATGAGCAGCTCCTACAATGAGCAGTTCTTC,CASKMSSSYNEQFF
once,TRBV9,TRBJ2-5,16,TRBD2,TGTGCCAGCAGCGCCAACCGTGGCGGGAGCGGGGAGACCCAGTACTTC,CASSANRGGSGETQYF
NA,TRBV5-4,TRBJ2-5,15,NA,TGTGCCAGCAGCTTGGGTGGCCGGGCACAAGAGACCCAGTACTTC,CASSLGGRAQETQYF
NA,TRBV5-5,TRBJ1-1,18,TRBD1,TGTGCCAGCAGCTTGAAGTCCCGGACAGGGGGCTACAACACTGAAGCTTTCTTT,CASSLKSRTGGYNTEAFF
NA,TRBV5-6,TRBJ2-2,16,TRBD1,TGTGCCAGCAGCTTGTCTAGGGACAGGGTCACCGGGGAGCTGTTTTTT,CASSLSRDRVTGELFF
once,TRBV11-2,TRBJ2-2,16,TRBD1,TGTGCCAGCAGCCGATCAGGGGGCGCTGGCACCGGGGAGCTGTTTTTT,CASSRSGGAGTGELFF
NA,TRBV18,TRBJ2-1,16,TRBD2,TGTGCCAGCTCCCCTTCTAGCGGGAGTTTGAGCAATGAGCAGTTCTTC,CASSPSSGSLSNEQFF
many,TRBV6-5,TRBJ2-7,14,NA,TGTGCCAGCAGTCCCTTAGCCTCATTCTACGAGCAGTACTTC,CASSPLASFYEQYF
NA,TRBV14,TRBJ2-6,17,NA,TGTGCCAGCAGCCGCGACAGGTCGCCCTCTGGGGCCAACGTCCTGACTTTC,CASSRDRSPSGANVLTF
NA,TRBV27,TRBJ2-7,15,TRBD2,TGTGCCAGCAGTTTGGGCCTAGCGGGAGAGTACGAGCAGTACTTC,CASSLGLAGEYEQYF
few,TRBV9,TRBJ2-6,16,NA,TGTGCCAGCAGCAGGGGCCCTCATTCTGGGGCCAACGTCCTGACTTTC,CASSRGPHSGANVLTF
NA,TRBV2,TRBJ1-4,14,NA,TGTGCCAGCAGTTCCGGGATCGCGGGTGAAAAACTGTTTTTT,CASSSGIAGEKLFF
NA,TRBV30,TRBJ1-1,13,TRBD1,TGTGCCTGCTCACAGGGGTGGGGCACTGAAGCTTTCTTT,CACSQGWGTEAFF
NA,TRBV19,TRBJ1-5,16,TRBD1,TGTGCCAGTAGTACCCGGACAGGGGGTCGCAATCAGCCCCAGCATTTT,CASSTRTGGRNQPQHF
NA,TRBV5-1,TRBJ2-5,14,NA,TGCGCCAGCAGCTGGGACACCGGCGTGAGTGACCAGTACTTC,CASSWDTGVSDQYF
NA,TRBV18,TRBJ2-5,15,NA,TGTGCCAGCTCACCCAGAGGGGATCTCCAAGAGACCCAGTACTTC,CASSPRGDLQETQYF
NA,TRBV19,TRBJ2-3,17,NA,TGTGCCAGTAGTACCATTCAAAGGACCGGGCACACAGATACGCAGTATTTT,CASSTIQRTGHTDTQYF
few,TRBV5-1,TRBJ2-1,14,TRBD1,TGCGCCAGCAGCCCCGGACAGGTGATCAATGAGCAGTTCTTC,CASSPGQVINEQFF
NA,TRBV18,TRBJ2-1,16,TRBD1,TGTGCCAGCTCACCAGGGGTGGGGACAGGGGTGCATGAGCAGTTCTTC,CASSPGVGTGVHEQFF
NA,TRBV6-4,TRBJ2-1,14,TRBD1,TGTGCCAGCAGTCCGGGACAGGAAGGGAATGAGCAGTTCTTC,CASSPGQEGNEQFF
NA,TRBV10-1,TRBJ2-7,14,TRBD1,TGCGCCACCAAAGGGGGCGTTCCGTCCTACGAGCAGTACTTC,CATKGGVPSYEQYF
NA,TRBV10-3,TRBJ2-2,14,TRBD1,TGTGCCATCAGTAGACAGGGGGAGACCGGGGAGCTGTTTTTT,CAISRQGETGELFF